This T cell receptor beta chain was recorded in a study of cytomegalovirus exposure and HLA in healthy donors. Whole-study context: An analysis done earlier identified 90 million to 120 million unique TCR beta sequences from about 179 million T cells. Study-level findings and limits: Later on, analysis showed that most CMV-associated TCR beta chains appeared to be HLA-restricted. Trimming of TCR beta V- and J-genes showed a link, identified in a later analysis, to a missense DCLRE1C variant.

As to this clone: The antigen remains unidentified.

The CDR3 covers 14 residues. V was clipped by 4 bases and J by 6 bases; unmatched bases: 5. Germline lookup yields CDR1 SGHRS and CDR2 YFSETQ. Amplification used 60 Vbeta primers and 13 Jbeta primers. The repertoire was sequenced with immunoSEQ multiplex PCR; TCRdb's copy has only in-frame clones and lacks some. In the table there are around 110,000 clones, roughly 74% of which are singletons. The chain has TRBV5-1 and TRBJ2-2; TRBD1 matches at 8 bases. Sequenced material: PBMCs. This TCR derives from a man in his forties or fifties in good health and CMV-seronegative. The CDR3 DNA sequence: TGCGCCAGCAGCGCGACACAGGGGGCCGGGGAGCTGTTTTTT. It yields the protein CASSATQGAGELFF.